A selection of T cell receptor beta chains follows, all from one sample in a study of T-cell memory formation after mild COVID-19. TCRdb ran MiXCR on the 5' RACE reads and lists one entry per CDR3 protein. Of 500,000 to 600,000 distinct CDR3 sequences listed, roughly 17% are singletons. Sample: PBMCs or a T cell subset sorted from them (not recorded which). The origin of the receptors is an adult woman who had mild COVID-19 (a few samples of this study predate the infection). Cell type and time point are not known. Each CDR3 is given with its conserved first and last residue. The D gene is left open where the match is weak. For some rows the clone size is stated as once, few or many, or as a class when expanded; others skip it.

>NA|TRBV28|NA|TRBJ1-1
TGTGCCAGCAGTTTTAGGCAGGGACAATATCGTCCTGAAGCTTTCTTT
CASSFRQGQYRPEAFF
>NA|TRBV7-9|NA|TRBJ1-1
TGTGCCAGCAGCTTAGGCTATCCCGCTGAAGCTTTCTTT
CASSLGYPAEAFF
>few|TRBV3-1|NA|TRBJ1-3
TGTGCCAGCAGCCCCTGGACAGCAGACTCTGGAAACACCATATATTTT
CASSPWTADSGNTIYF
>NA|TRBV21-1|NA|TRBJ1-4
TGTGCCAGCAGCAAACAAGGGACAGGGTGGTGGACTAATGAAAAACTGTTTTTT
CASSKQGTGWWTNEKLFF
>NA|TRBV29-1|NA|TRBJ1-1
TGCAGCGTTTCCGGGACCGGGGCTGAAGCTTTCTTT
CSVSGTGAEAFF
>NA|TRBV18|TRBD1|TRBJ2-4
TGTGCCAGCTCACCTCGACAGGGGGCTCTAGCCAAAAACATTCAGTACTTC
CASSPRQGALAKNIQYF
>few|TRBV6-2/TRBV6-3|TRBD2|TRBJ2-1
TGTGCCAGCAGTCCTGCCAGCGGGAGGGCCGTTGAGCAGTTCTTC
CASSPASGRAVEQFF
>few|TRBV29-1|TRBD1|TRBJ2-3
TGCAGCGTTGAAAGGGGACAGGGGCCCGGAGATACGCAGTATTTT
CSVERGQGPGDTQYF
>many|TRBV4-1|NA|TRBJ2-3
TGCGCCAGCAGCCAAGCCACCTTCGGGCAGGGGTTCCCTAGCACAGATACGCAGTATTTT
CASSQATFGQGFPSTDTQYF
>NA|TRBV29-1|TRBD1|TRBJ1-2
TGCAGCGTCCCCAGGGGGGATAACTATGGCTACACCTTC
CSVPRGDNYGYTF
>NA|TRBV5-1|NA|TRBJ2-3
TGCGCCAGCATGGAAGGCCCCAGCACAGATACGCAGGATTTT
CASMEGPSTDTQDF
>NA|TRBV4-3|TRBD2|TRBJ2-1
TGCGCCAGCAGCCATCTTGCAGTAGGGACTAGCTATGAGCAGTTCTTC
CASSHLAVGTSYEQFF
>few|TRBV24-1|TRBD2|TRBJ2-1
TGTGCCACCAGTGATCCGACTAGCGGAGCCTACAATGAGCAGTTCTTC
CATSDPTSGAYNEQFF
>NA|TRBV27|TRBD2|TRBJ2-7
TGTGCCAGCAGTCCTAGCGGGGGCTCCGAGCAGTACTTC
CASSPSGGSEQYF
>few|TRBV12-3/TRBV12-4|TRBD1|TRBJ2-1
TGTGCCAGCAGCCCTCAGAGACAGGGCGTCCATGAGCAGTTCTTC
CASSPQRQGVHEQFF
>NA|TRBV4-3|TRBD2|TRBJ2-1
TGCGCCAGCAGCCAAGATAGACCGGGGGTAGCGGGAGTACCCTACAATGAGCAGTTCTTC
CASSQDRPGVAGVPYNEQFF
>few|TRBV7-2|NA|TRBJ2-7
TGTGCCAGCAGCCAACCGGGCCCCCCCTACGAGCAGTACTTC
CASSQPGPPYEQYF
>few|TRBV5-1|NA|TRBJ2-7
TGCGCCAGCAGCTCCTTACAGGGTTCCTACGAGCAGTACTTC
CASSSLQGSYEQYF
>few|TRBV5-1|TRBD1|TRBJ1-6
TGCGCCAGCAGCCCGGGACAGGGCTGGGCCGGTCCAAATTCACCCCTCCACTTT
CASSPGQGWAGPNSPLHF
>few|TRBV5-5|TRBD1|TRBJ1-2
TGTGCCAGCAGCCCGACGATTGTAGAGGACAGGGGGCTATACTATGGCTACACCTTC
CASSPTIVEDRGLYYGYTF
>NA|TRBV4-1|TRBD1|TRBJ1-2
TGCGCCAGCAGCCTTCCTCGACAGGGTAGAATTAATGGCTACACCTTC
CASSLPRQGRINGYTF
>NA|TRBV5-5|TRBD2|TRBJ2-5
TGTGCCAGCAGCCGCTTAGCGGGGGCCTCCCAAGAGACCCAGTACTTC
CASSRLAGASQETQYF
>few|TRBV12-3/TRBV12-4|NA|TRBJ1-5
TGTGCCAGCAGCCACGCGAATCAGCCCCAGCATTTT
CASSHANQPQHF
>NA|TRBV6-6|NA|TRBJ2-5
TGTGCCAGCAGCAACTCCCTACAGGGCGAAGAGACCCAGTACTTC
CASSNSLQGEETQYF
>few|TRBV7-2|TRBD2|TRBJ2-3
TGTGCCAGCAGCTTTCCCGCTCTAGCGGGAGGGAGCACAGATACGCAGTATTTT
CASSFPALAGGSTDTQYF
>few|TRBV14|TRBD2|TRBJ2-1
TGTGCCAGCAGCCTCCTGACTAGCGGCCCCACAGATGAGCAGTTCTTC
CASSLLTSGPTDEQFF
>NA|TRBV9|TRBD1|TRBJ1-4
TGTGCCAGCAGCGTGGGGGGACAGCCCGGAGAACTGTTTTTT
CASSVGGQPGELFF
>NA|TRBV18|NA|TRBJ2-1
TGTGCCAGCTCACCACCGTACACGAGCTCCTACAATGAGCAGTTCTTC
CASSPPYTSSYNEQFF
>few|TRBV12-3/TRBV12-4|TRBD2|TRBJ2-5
TGTGCCTGCGCACTAGCGGGAGAAGAGACCCAGTACTTC
CACALAGEETQYF
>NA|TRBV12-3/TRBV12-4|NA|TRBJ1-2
TGTGCCAGCAGTTTTGGGCAGCTCTATGGCTACACCTTC
CASSFGQLYGYTF
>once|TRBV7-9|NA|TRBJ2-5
TGTGCCAGCAGCTTAGGGCGGGATTGGGAACAAGAGACCCAGTACTTC
CASSLGRDWEQETQYF
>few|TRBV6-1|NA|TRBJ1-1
TGTGCCAGCCCGTACCCCGCCGGGAACACTGAAGCTTTCTTT
CASPYPAGNTEAFF
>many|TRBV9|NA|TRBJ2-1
TGTGCCAGCAGCGTAAGTAGGGTCGGGGAGCAGTTCTTC
CASSVSRVGEQFF
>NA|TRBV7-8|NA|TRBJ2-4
TGTGCCAGCAGCCACAGGGTTGCAGCCAAAAACATTCAGTACTTC
CASSHRVAAKNIQYF
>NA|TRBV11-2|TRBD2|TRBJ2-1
TGTGCCAGCAGCAGCCTAGCGGGGCTCAATGAGCAGTTCTTC
CASSSLAGLNEQFF
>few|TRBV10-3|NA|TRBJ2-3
TGTGCCATCGGTAGGGATTCGGATACGCAGTATTTT
CAIGRDSDTQYF
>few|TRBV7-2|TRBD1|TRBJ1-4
TGTGCCAGCAGCTTGAGGACAGGGCGTTATGAAAAACTGTTTTTT
CASSLRTGRYEKLFF
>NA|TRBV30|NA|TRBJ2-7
TGTGCCTGGAGTTGGAGGGGAGGCTCCTACGAGCAGTACTTC
CAWSWRGGSYEQYF
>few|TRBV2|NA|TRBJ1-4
TGTGCCAGCGGGAGTGCAACTAATGAAAAGCTGTTTTTT
CASGSATNEKLFF
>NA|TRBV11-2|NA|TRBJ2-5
TGTGCCAGCAGCTCGCCTGTATTGGCGGTCAGAGAGACCCAGTACTTC
CASSSPVLAVRETQYF
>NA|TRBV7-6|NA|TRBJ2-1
TGTGCCAGCAGCTTAGTGGGGGTAACGGGCAATGAGCAGTTCTTC
CASSLVGVTGNEQFF
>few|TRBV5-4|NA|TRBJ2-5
TGTGCCAGCAGCCCAGGGCCTTCCCGAGACATTCAGGGGACCCAGTACTTC
CASSPGPSRDIQGTQYF
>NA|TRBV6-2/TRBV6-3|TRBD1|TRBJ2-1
TGTGCCAGCAGGGAACCGGGACAGGGGAGGAATGAGCAGTCCTTC
CASREPGQGRNEQSF
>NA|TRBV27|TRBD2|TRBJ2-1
TGTGCCAGCAGCAGGCGGCTAGCGGGACACAATGAGCAGTTCTTC
CASSRRLAGHNEQFF
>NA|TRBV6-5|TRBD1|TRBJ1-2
TGTGCCAGCAGTAATGACAGGGGCGGGGGGTATGGCTACACCTTC
CASSNDRGGGYGYTF
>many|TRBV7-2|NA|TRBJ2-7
TGTGCCAGCAGCTTAGTGTTCGGGAGACAGGGTTCTTTGTACGAGCAGTACTTC
CASSLVFGRQGSLYEQYF
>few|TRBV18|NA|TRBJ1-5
TGTGCCAGCTCACCGACCCACCGGCTCGCCCCCCAGCATTTT
CASSPTHRLAPQHF
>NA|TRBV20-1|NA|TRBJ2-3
TGCAGTGCTTTTGGCGGGAGCACAGATACGCAGTATTTT
CSAFGGSTDTQYF
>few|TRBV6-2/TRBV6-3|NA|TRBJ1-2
TGTGCCAGCAGTTCGGAGAAGGGAATGTTCTATGGCTACACCTTC
CASSSEKGMFYGYTF
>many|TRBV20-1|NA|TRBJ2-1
TGCAGTGCCCTCTCCCCTACAGGGTGGTATGAGCAGTTCTTC
CSALSPTGWYEQFF
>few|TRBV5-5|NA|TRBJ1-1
TGTGCCAGCAGCTTGGCGGTGCAGGGGCCGTCGAACACTGAAGCTTTCTTT
CASSLAVQGPSNTEAFF
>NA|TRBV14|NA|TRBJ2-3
TGTGCCAGCAGCCAACTAACTTTTCCCGACAGATACACAGATACGCAGTATTTT
CASSQLTFPDRYTDTQYF
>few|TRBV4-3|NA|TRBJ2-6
TGCGCCAGCAGCCAAGAGGGCTCTGGGGCCAACGTCCTGACTTTC
CASSQEGSGANVLTF
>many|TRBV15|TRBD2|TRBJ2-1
TGTGCCACCAGCGGCGAGCGGGGCCCCTACAATGAGCAGTTCTTC
CATSGERGPYNEQFF